Described below is a single T cell receptor beta chain sequence and its context. Its cognate antigen is unknown. The entry originates in a study of T-cell reconstitution after alpha-beta-depleted transplantation in children. General observations from the study: By one year post-transplant, T-cell counts and diversity largely arose from T cells that were newly produced. Day-60 TCRbeta diversity that was high in some patients was derived from surviving recipient T cells and thymic progenitors. After transplant, at about two months, alpha-beta T cells were reportedly derived from several hundred expanded graft clones.

The germline gives CDR1 MRHNA, CDR2 SNTAGT. This CDR3 is 13 amino acids long. Between the trimmed V and J ends, which lost 2 bases and 1 base, there was a span of 3 bases. The TCRbeta library was prepared with unique molecular identifiers. One entry per CDR3 protein, called by TCRdb with MiXCR from the PCR reads. The repertoire includes about 98,000 distinct CDR3 sequences, around 22% of them detected once, and roughly a fifth sits in the top ten. Source: PBMCs, taken before TCRalphabeta/CD19-depleted stem cell transplant. This chain uses TRBV6-4 with TRBJ2-1; D is unresolved. This receptor was obtained from a boy between 2 and 15 years old with acute lymphoblastic leukemia, due to receive a stem cell transplant. DNA for the CDR3: TGTGCCAGCAGTGACAGTTCCTACAATGAGCAGTTCTTC. Translated: CASSDSSYNEQFF.